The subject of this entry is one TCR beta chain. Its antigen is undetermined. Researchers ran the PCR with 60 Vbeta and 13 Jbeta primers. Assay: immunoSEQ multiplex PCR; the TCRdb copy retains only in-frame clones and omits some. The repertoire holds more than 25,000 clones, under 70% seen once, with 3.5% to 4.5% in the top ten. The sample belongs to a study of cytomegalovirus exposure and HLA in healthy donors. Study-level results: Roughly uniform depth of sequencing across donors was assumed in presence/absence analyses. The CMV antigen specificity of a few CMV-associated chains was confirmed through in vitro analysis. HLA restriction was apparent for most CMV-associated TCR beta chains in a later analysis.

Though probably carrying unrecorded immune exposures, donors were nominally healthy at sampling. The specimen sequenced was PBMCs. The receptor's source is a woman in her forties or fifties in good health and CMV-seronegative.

The CDR3 coding sequence is TGCGCCAGCAGCTTGGTGGGGGCAATTAACTATGGCTACACCTTC. Translated: CASSLVGAINYGYTF. The chain has TRBV5-1 and TRBJ1-2, with D maybe TRBD1 (6 bases). The CDR3 is made up of 15 amino acids. Germline loops: CDR1 SGHRS, CDR2 YFSETQ. V gave up 0 bases and J gave up 1 base, with 10 bases separating them.